Presented here are 3 T cell receptor beta chains from one specimen sequenced in a study of T cell responses to AZD1222 COVID-19 vaccine. Assay used: immunoSEQ multiplex PCR; TCRdb lists only in-frame clones, some missing. The sample lists approximately 160,000 clones, around 90% occurring once. The sample consisted of peripheral blood, taken on day 0 of AZD1222 vaccination. The receptors were sampled from an adult in good health.

The CDR3, as DNA: TGTGCCAGCAGTTTTGGGGGTTTGCAGTTCTTC. Its translation is CASSFGGLQFF. The chain combines TRBV12-3 or TRBV12-4 with TRBJ2-1; D is possibly TRBD1 or TRBD2 (5 bases each). With 3 bases removed from V and 12 bases from J, the gap between germline ends came to 9 bases. The length of the CDR3 is 11 residues.

This chain connects TRBV4-1 to TRBJ1-2; 7 bases agree with TRBD1. The junction had 7 bases not matched to a gene; V was cut back by 1 base and J by 5 bases. Germline CDR1 reads MGHRA; CDR2 reads YSYEKL. This CDR3 spans 15 amino acids. The CDR3 coding sequence is TGCGCCAGCAGCCAAGCCAGGGGACAGCTTTATGGCTACACCTTC. The encoded protein is CASSQARGQLYGYTF.

The chain couples TRBV6-6 to TRBJ2-4; 8 positions agree with TRBD1. The CDR3 consists of 14 residues. Germline V gives CDR1 MNHNY, CDR2 SVGAGI (reference sequence). J was trimmed by 8 bases and V by 0 bases; bases with no gene match: 3. The CDR3 sequence: CASSYSTGGDIQYF. CDR3 nucleotides: TGTGCCAGCAGTTACTCAACAGGGGGAGACATTCAGTACTTC.